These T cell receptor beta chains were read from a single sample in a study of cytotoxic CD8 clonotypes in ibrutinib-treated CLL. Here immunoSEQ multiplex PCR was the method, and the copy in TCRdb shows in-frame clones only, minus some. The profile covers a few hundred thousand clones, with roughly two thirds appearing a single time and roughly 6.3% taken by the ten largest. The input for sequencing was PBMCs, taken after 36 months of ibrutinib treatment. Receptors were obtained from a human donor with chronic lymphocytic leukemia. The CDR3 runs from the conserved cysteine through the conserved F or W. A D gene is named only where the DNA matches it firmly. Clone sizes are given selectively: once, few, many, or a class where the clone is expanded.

cdr3_aa: CASSFGLLGQGSNSPLHF; cdr3_nt: TGTGCCAGCAGCTTCGGGCTTCTCGGACAGGGATCGAATTCACCCCTCCACTTT; cdr3_length: 18; j_call: TRBJ1-6; v_call: TRBV5-4; clone_size: few; d_call: TRBD1
cdr3_aa: CASSFGAEKLFF; cdr3_nt: TGTGCCAGCAGCTTTGGGGCCGAAAAACTGTTTTTT; cdr3_length: 12; j_call: TRBJ1-4; v_call: TRBV7-9; clone_size: NA; d_call: NA
cdr3_aa: CASSFGGGEFQPQHF; cdr3_nt: TGCGCCAGCAGCTTTGGAGGGGGCGAGTTTCAGCCCCAGCATTTT; cdr3_length: 15; j_call: TRBJ1-5; v_call: TRBV5-1; clone_size: NA; d_call: TRBD1
cdr3_aa: CASSERKSLQYF; cdr3_nt: TGTGCCAGCAGTGAAAGAAAGAGCCTTCAGTACTTC; cdr3_length: 12; j_call: TRBJ2-4; v_call: TRBV6-1; clone_size: NA; d_call: NA
cdr3_aa: CASSMTSGAAYEQYF; cdr3_nt: TGCGCCAGCAGCATGACTAGCGGGGCAGCCTACGAGCAGTACTTC; cdr3_length: 15; j_call: TRBJ2-7; v_call: TRBV5-1; clone_size: once; d_call: TRBD2
cdr3_aa: CASSTGGAGDYGYTF; cdr3_nt: TGTGCCAGCAGTACAGGAGGGGCGGGGGACTATGGCTACACCTTC; cdr3_length: 15; j_call: TRBJ1-2; v_call: TRBV6-6; clone_size: NA; d_call: NA
cdr3_aa: CASSLEGTGSPLHF; cdr3_nt: TGCGCCAGCAGCTTGGAGGGGACAGGTTCACCCCTCCACTTT; cdr3_length: 14; j_call: TRBJ1-6; v_call: TRBV5-1; clone_size: NA; d_call: TRBD1
cdr3_aa: CSARGYTF; cdr3_nt: TGCAGCGCACGCGGCTACACCTTC; cdr3_length: 8; j_call: TRBJ1-2; v_call: TRBV29-1; clone_size: NA; d_call: NA
cdr3_aa: CAAREAGGPAGEQFF; cdr3_nt: TGTGCCGCCAGGGAAGCGGGAGGGCCAGCCGGTGAGCAGTTCTTC; cdr3_length: 15; j_call: TRBJ2-1; v_call: TRBV10-3; clone_size: NA; d_call: TRBD2
cdr3_aa: CASSPRLGGGTSSYEQYF; cdr3_nt: TGTGCCAGCAGTCCAAGATTGGGGGGAGGGACAAGCTCCTACGAGCAGTACTTC; cdr3_length: 18; j_call: TRBJ2-7; v_call: TRBV27; clone_size: NA; d_call: NA
cdr3_aa: CASSLQAGGLGANVLTF; cdr3_nt: TGTGCCAGCAGCTTACAAGCGGGAGGGCTTGGGGCCAACGTCCTGACTTTC; cdr3_length: 17; j_call: TRBJ2-6; v_call: TRBV7-3; clone_size: few; d_call: TRBD2
cdr3_aa: CASSENPYNSPLHF; cdr3_nt: TGTGCCAGCAGTGAAAACCCCTATAATTCACCCCTCCACTTT; cdr3_length: 14; j_call: TRBJ1-6; v_call: TRBV2; clone_size: few; d_call: NA
cdr3_aa: CASSSRTGNTEAFF; cdr3_nt: TGCGCCAGCAGCTCCCGGACAGGGAACACTGAAGCTTTCTTT; cdr3_length: 14; j_call: TRBJ1-1; v_call: TRBV5-1; clone_size: NA; d_call: TRBD1
cdr3_aa: CASSPRGHPMANTEAFF; cdr3_nt: TGTGCCAGCAGCCCGCGGGGACACCCTATGGCGAACACTGAAGCTTTCTTT; cdr3_length: 17; j_call: TRBJ1-1; v_call: TRBV5-4; clone_size: few; d_call: NA
cdr3_aa: CASMEGGQETQYF; cdr3_nt: TGTGCCAGCATGGAGGGAGGACAAGAGACCCAGTACTTC; cdr3_length: 13; j_call: TRBJ2-5; v_call: TRBV6-5; clone_size: once; d_call: NA
cdr3_aa: CATSGMGQAQETQYF; cdr3_nt: TGTGCCACCAGCGGGATGGGACAGGCTCAAGAGACCCAGTACTTC; cdr3_length: 15; j_call: TRBJ2-5; v_call: TRBV15; clone_size: NA; d_call: TRBD1
cdr3_aa: CASGRHSHVEQFF; cdr3_nt: TGTGCTAGTGGCCGTCACAGTCACGTTGAGCAGTTCTTC; cdr3_length: 13; j_call: TRBJ2-1; v_call: TRBV12-5; clone_size: NA; d_call: NA
cdr3_aa: CASSPAGFTNQPQHF; cdr3_nt: TGTGCCAGCAGCCCCGCCGGGTTCACCAATCAGCCCCAGCATTTT; cdr3_length: 15; j_call: TRBJ1-5; v_call: TRBV9; clone_size: NA; d_call: NA
cdr3_aa: CASSMGGGETQYF; cdr3_nt: TGTGCCAGTAGTATGGGAGGGGGAGAGACCCAGTACTTC; cdr3_length: 13; j_call: TRBJ2-5; v_call: TRBV19; clone_size: NA; d_call: NA
cdr3_aa: CASSVVQYNEQFF; cdr3_nt: TGTGCCAGCAGTGTGGTCCAGTACAATGAGCAGTTCTTC; cdr3_length: 13; j_call: TRBJ2-1; v_call: TRBV2; clone_size: NA; d_call: NA
cdr3_aa: CASSQGNYGYTF; cdr3_nt: TGCGCCAGCAGCCAAGGGAATTATGGCTACACCTTC; cdr3_length: 12; j_call: TRBJ1-2; v_call: TRBV4-3; clone_size: NA; d_call: NA
cdr3_aa: CASGGNSPYNEQFF; cdr3_nt: TGTGCCAGCGGAGGGAACTCCCCTTACAATGAGCAGTTCTTC; cdr3_length: 14; j_call: TRBJ2-1; v_call: TRBV28; clone_size: NA; d_call: NA
cdr3_aa: CASRGSGRGYNEQFF; cdr3_nt: TGTGCCAGCAGGGGTAGCGGGAGGGGTTACAATGAGCAGTTCTTC; cdr3_length: 15; j_call: TRBJ2-1; v_call: TRBV27; clone_size: NA; d_call: TRBD2
cdr3_aa: CASSVYRGTNTEAFF; cdr3_nt: TGTGCCAGCAGCGTGTACAGGGGTACGAACACTGAAGCTTTCTTT; cdr3_length: 15; j_call: TRBJ1-1; v_call: TRBV9; clone_size: NA; d_call: TRBD1
cdr3_aa: CASSLVDDTGELFF; cdr3_nt: TGTGCCAGCAGCTTGGTTGACGACACCGGGGAGCTGTTTTTT; cdr3_length: 14; j_call: TRBJ2-2; v_call: TRBV5-6; clone_size: NA; d_call: NA
cdr3_aa: CASSLATGGGQETQYF; cdr3_nt: TGCGCCAGCAGCTTGGCAACAGGGGGCGGCCAAGAGACCCAGTACTTC; cdr3_length: 16; j_call: TRBJ2-5; v_call: TRBV5-1; clone_size: NA; d_call: TRBD1
cdr3_aa: CASSPPVRGDLYEQYF; cdr3_nt: TGCGCCAGCAGCCCGCCGGTCCGCGGGGATTTATACGAGCAGTACTTC; cdr3_length: 16; j_call: TRBJ2-7; v_call: TRBV4-1; clone_size: NA; d_call: NA
cdr3_aa: CLRSGELFF; cdr3_nt: TGCCTACGGAGCGGGGAGCTGTTTTTT; cdr3_length: 9; j_call: TRBJ2-2; v_call: TRBV3-1/TRBV3-2; clone_size: few; d_call: NA
cdr3_aa: CASSLNGLGYTF; cdr3_nt: TGTGCCAGCAGCTTAAATGGGCTAGGCTACACCTTC; cdr3_length: 12; j_call: TRBJ1-2; v_call: TRBV7-8; clone_size: NA; d_call: NA
cdr3_aa: CASSLTSGNYEQYF; cdr3_nt: TGCGCCAGCAGCTTGACTAGCGGAAATTACGAGCAGTACTTC; cdr3_length: 14; j_call: TRBJ2-7; v_call: TRBV5-1; clone_size: NA; d_call: TRBD2
cdr3_aa: CASSMDRRLYEQYF; cdr3_nt: TGTGCCAGCAGCATGGACCGCAGGCTCTACGAGCAGTACTTC; cdr3_length: 14; j_call: TRBJ2-7; v_call: TRBV5-4; clone_size: once; d_call: NA
cdr3_aa: CASSPDLAPSLRPQHF; cdr3_nt: TGCGCCAGCAGCCCCGACCTGGCCCCCTCGCTCAGGCCCCAGCATTTT; cdr3_length: 16; j_call: TRBJ1-5; v_call: TRBV4-1; clone_size: NA; d_call: NA
cdr3_aa: CASSPGLAGGGQYF; cdr3_nt: TGTGCCAGCAGCCCGGGACTAGCGGGAGGAGGTCAGTACTTC; cdr3_length: 14; j_call: TRBJ2-7; v_call: TRBV6-5; clone_size: NA; d_call: TRBD2
cdr3_aa: CASSMAGSGNTIYF; cdr3_nt: TGTGCCAGTAGTATGGCAGGCTCTGGAAACACCATATATTTT; cdr3_length: 14; j_call: TRBJ1-3; v_call: TRBV19; clone_size: few; d_call: NA